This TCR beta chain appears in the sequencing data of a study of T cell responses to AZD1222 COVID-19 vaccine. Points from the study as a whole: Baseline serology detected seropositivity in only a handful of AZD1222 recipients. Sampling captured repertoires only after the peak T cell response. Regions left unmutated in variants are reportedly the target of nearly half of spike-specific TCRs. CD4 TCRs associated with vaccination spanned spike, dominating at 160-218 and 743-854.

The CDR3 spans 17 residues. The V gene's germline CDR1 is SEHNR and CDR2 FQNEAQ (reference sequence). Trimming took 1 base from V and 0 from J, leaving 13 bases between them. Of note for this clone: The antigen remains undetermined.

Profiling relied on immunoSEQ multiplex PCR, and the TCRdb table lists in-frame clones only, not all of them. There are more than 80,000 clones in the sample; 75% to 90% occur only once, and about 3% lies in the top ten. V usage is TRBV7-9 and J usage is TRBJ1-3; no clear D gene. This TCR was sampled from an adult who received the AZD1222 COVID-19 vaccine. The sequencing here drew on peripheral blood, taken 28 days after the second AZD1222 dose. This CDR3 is CASSLEGRSYSGNTIYF. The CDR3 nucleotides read TGTGCCAGCAGCTTAGAGGGCAGGTCTTACTCTGGAAACACCATATATTTT.